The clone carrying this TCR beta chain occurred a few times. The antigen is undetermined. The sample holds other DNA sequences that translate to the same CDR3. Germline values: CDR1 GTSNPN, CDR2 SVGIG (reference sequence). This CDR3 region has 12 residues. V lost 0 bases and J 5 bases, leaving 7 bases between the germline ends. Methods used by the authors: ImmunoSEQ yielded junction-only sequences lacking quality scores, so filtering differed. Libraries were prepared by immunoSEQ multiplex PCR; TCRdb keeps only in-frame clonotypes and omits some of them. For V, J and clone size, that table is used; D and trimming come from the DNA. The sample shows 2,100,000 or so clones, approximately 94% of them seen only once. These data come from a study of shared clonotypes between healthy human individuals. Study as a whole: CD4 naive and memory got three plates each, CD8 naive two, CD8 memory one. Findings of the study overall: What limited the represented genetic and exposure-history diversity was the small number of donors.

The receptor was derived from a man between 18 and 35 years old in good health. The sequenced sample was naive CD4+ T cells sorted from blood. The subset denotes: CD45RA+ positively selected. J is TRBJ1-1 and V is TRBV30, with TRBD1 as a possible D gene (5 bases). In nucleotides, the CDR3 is TGTGCCTGGAGTGTACGGGGGACTGAAGCTTTCTTT. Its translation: CAWSVRGTEAFF.